This is a list of T cell receptor beta chains from one sample in a study of metastatic and nonmetastatic thyroid tumors. MiXCR was used by TCRdb to re-call the PCR reads. Of 20,000 to 25,000 clones detected, approximately 10% appear once; the ten largest clones hold about 8%. The sequencing input was blood. These receptors were obtained from a female donor with papillary thyroid cancer or a benign thyroid nodule (not recorded which). Some clones in this sample may be carry-over from other donors' samples. Both conserved end residues are part of each CDR3. A D gene is named only where the DNA matches it firmly. Where a row states a size, it is once, few, many or the class of an expanded clone; other rows omit it.

>TRBJ2-1|many|TRBV20-1|TRBD2
TGCAGTGCCCAGGTTGGACTAGAGTTAGTCCGGTTCTTC
CSAQVGLELVRFF
>TRBJ2-1|many|TRBV6-5|TRBD2
TGTGCCAGCAGTTACTCGAATCTAGCGGGAGTGGTCTCCTACAATGAGCAGTTCTTC
CASSYSNLAGVVSYNEQFF
>TRBJ1-1|medium-sized|TRBV6-2/TRBV6-3|NA
TGTGCCAGCAGTTACTCGGAGGGGGCTGAAGCTTTCTTT
CASSYSEGAEAFF
>TRBJ1-1|few|TRBV6-1|TRBD1
TGTGCCAGCAGTGAAGGGACAGGGGCCAGCCGAGCTTTCTTT
CASSEGTGASRAFF
>TRBJ1-1|few|TRBV5-5|NA
TGTGCCAGCAGCCCGCGGACAAGCAACACTGAAGCTTTCTTT
CASSPRTSNTEAFF
>TRBJ1-2|medium-sized|TRBV6-1|NA
TGTGCCAGCAGAGAGGATGGCTACACCTTC
CASREDGYTF
>TRBJ2-7|few|TRBV27|NA
TGTACCACCTCCTCGACAGGAACGGGCGAGCGGTACTTC
CTTSSTGTGERYF
>TRBJ2-5|few|TRBV6-2/TRBV6-3|NA
TGTGCCAGCAGTTCCATACGTGGTGAGACCCAGTACTTC
CASSSIRGETQYF
>TRBJ2-1|many|TRBV20-1|TRBD2
TGCAGTGCTAGAGATTTTGGCGGGAGGGCCTCTGAGCAGTTCTTC
CSARDFGGRASEQFF
>TRBJ1-5|many|TRBV14|NA
TGTGCCAGCAGCCTTAAAGGGGGAGGGGATCAGCCCCAGCATTTT
CASSLKGGGDQPQHF
>TRBJ2-5|many|TRBV10-3|NA
TGTGCCATCAGTGGGTCGATAGCGATACAAGAGACCCAGTACTTC
CAISGSIAIQETQYF
>TRBJ2-7|many|TRBV3-1|NA
TGTGCCAGCAGCCGGGCCGGCGGGAATGAGTACTTC
CASSRAGGNEYF
>TRBJ2-7|many|TRBV2|TRBD2
TGTGCCAGCAGTGAAATGGGGCTAGCGGGATACGAGCAGTACTTC
CASSEMGLAGYEQYF
>TRBJ1-5|many|TRBV30|NA
TGTGCCTGGAGTCCCCTCGACATGGTTCAGCCCCAGCATTTT
CAWSPLDMVQPQHF
>TRBJ1-5|NA|TRBV30|NA
TGTGCCTGGAGTGAGACAGTTAATCAGCCCCAGCATTTT
CAWSETVNQPQHF
>TRBJ2-7|many|TRBV9|TRBD2
TGTGCCAGCAGCCTAGGACTAGCCTCCTACGAGCAGTACTTC
CASSLGLASYEQYF
>TRBJ1-2|NA|TRBV6-2/TRBV6-3|NA
TGTGCCAGCAGTTTACCGACAGTCTATGGCTACACCTTC
CASSLPTVYGYTF
>TRBJ2-5|many|TRBV29-1|NA
TGCAGCGCTCAACCCTCAACAGGGAGGAAGGAGACCCAGTACTTC
CSAQPSTGRKETQYF
>TRBJ1-5|NA|TRBV28|NA
TGTTCCAGCCTGGGACATGGCAATCAGCCCCAGCATTTT
CSSLGHGNQPQHF
>TRBJ2-2|many|TRBV10-2|TRBD2
TGCGCCAGCAGTGAGTCGTTTTCGGGGGGGCAGGAGACCGGGGAGCTGTTTTTT
CASSESFSGGQETGELFF
>TRBJ1-1|few|TRBV20-1|TRBD1
TGCAGTGCGATAGTCCCCGGGACAGTGAACACTGAAGCTTTCTTT
CSAIVPGTVNTEAFF
>TRBJ2-2|many|TRBV20-1|TRBD2
TGCAGTGCCAAGAGGACTAGCGGGGACACCGGGGAGCTGTTTTTT
CSAKRTSGDTGELFF
>TRBJ2-2|NA|TRBV5-1|TRBD2
TGCGCCAGCAAACTAGCGGGAGGTGACACCGGGGAGCTGTTTTTT
CASKLAGGDTGELFF
>TRBJ2-3|NA|TRBV5-1|TRBD1
TGCGCCAGCAGCCGGACAGGGCCAAACACAGATACGCAGTATTTT
CASSRTGPNTDTQYF